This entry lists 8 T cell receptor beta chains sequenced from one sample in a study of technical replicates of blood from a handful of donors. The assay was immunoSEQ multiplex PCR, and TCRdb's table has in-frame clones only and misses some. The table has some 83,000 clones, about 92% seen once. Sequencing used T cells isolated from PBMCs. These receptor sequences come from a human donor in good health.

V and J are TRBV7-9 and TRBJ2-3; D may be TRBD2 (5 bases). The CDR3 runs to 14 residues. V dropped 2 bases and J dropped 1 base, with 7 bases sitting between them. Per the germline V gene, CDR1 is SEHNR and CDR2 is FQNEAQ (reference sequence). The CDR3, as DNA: TGTGCCAGCAGCTTATTCGGGGGCACAGATACGCAGTATTTT. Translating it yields CASSLFGGTDTQYF.

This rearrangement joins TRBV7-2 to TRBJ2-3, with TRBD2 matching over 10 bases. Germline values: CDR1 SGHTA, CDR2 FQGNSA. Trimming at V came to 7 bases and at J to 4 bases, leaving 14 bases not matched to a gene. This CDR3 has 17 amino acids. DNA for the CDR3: TGTGCCAGCACCAACCTCTACCGGCTAGCGGGAGCAGATACGCAGTATTTT. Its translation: CASTNLYRLAGADTQYF.

CDR3 DNA: TGTGCCAGCAGTGTTACAGGGACAGCTTTCTTT. As protein: CASSVTGTAFF. The chain couples TRBV28 to TRBJ1-1; possibly TRBD1 for D (6 bases). Trimming took 5 bases from V and 10 from J, leaving 11 bases between them. The CDR3 runs 11 residues. CDR1 is MDHEN and CDR2 is SYDVKM in the germline V gene.

CDR3 in DNA: TGTGCCAGCAGTACCCAGGGTTCCGGGGAGCTGTTTTTT. As protein: CASSTQGSGELFF. The chain joins TRBV27 to TRBJ2-2; a weak D match, TRBD1 (5 bases). The CDR3 is 13 amino acids. CDR1 is MNHEY and CDR2 is SMNVEV in the germline V gene (reference sequence). Trimming cost V 5 bases and J 6 bases, with 10 bases left between them.

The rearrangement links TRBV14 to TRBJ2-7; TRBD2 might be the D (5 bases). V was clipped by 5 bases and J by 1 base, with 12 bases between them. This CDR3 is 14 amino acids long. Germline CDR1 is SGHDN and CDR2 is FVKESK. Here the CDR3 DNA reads TGTGCCAGCAGCTATCGGACTTTATCCTACGAGCAGTACTTC. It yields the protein CASSYRTLSYEQYF.

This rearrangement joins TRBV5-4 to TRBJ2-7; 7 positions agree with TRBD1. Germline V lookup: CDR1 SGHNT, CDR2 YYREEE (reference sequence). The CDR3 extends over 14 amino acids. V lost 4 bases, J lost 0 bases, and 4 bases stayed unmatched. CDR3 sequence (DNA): TGTGCCAGCAGCACAGGGACAGTCTCCTACGAGCAGTACTTC. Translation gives CASSTGTVSYEQYF.

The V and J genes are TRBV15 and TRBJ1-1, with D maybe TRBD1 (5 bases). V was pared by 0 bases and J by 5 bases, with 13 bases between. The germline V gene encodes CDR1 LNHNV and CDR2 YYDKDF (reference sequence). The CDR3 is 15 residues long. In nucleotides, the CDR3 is TGTGCCACCAGCAGAGATTCAGGGTTCGGGACTGAAGCTTTCTTT. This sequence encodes CATSRDSGFGTEAFF. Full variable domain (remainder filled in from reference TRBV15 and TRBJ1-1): DAMVIQNPRYQVTQFGKPVTLSCSQTLNHNVMYWYQQKSSQAPKLLFHYYDKDFNNEADTPDNFQSRRPNTSFCFLDIRSPGLGDTAMYLCATSRDSGFGTEAFFGQGTRLTVV.

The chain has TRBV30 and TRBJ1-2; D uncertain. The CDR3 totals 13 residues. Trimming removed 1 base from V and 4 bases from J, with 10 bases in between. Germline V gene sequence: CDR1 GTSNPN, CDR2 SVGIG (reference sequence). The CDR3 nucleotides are TGTGCCTGGAGTGGAGGGTTCATCTATGGCTACACCTTC. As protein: CAWSGGFIYGYTF.